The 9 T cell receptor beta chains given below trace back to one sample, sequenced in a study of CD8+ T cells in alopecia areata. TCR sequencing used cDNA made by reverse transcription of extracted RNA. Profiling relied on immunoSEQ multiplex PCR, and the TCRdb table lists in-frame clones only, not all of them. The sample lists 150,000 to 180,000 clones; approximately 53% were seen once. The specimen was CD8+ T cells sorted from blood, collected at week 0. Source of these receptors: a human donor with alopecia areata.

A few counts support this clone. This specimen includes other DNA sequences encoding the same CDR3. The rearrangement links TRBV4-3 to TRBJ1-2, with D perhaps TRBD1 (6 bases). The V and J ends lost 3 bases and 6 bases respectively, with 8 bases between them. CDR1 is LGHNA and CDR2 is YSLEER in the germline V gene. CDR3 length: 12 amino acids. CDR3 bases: TGCGCCAGCAGCCATTCAGGGGATGGCTACACCTTC. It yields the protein CASSHSGDGYTF.

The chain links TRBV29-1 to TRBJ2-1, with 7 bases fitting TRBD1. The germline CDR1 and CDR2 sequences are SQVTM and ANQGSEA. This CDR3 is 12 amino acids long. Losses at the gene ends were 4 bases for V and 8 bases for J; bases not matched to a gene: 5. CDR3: CSVGGQLHEQFF. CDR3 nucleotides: TGCAGCGTTGGGGGACAGCTGCATGAGCAGTTCTTC.

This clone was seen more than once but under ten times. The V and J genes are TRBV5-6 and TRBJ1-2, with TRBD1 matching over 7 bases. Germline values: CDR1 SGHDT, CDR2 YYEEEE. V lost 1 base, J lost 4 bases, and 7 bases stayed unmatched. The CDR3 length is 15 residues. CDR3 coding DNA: TGTGCCAGCAGCTTGAGGACAGGAGGTCCCTATGGCTACACCTTC. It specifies CASSLRTGGPYGYTF. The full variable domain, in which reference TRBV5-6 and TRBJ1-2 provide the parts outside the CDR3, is DAGVTQSPTHLIKTRGQQVTLRCSPKSGHDTVSWYQQALGQGPQFIFQYYEEEERQRGNFPDRFSGHQFPNYSSELNVNALLLGDSALYLCASSLRTGGPYGYTFGSGTRLTVV.

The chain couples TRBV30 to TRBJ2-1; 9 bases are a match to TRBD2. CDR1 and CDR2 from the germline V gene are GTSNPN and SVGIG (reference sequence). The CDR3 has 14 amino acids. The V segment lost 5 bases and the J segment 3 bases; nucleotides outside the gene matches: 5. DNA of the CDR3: TGTGCCTGGGCGAAGCGGGGGGACTACAATGAGCAGTTCTTC. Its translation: CAWAKRGDYNEQFF.

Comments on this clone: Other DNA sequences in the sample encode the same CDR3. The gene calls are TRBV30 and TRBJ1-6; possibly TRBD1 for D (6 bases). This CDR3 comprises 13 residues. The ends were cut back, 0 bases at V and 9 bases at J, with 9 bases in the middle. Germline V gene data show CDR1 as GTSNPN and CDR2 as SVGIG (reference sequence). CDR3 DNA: TGTGCCTGGAGTGTACAGGGTGGTTCACCCCTCCACTTT. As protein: CAWSVQGGSPLHF.

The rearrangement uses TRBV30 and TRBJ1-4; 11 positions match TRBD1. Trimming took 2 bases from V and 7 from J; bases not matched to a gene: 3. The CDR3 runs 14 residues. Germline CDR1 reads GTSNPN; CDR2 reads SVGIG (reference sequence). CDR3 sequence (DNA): TGTGCCTGGAGTTACGGGACAGGGGGTGAAAAACTGTTTTTT. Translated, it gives CAWSYGTGGEKLFF.

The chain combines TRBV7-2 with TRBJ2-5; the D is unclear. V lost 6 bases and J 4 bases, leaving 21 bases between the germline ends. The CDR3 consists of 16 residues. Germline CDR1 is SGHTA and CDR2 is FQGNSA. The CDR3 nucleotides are TGTGCCAGCAGGCGACCGGACCGGAAGGGTGTAGAGACCCAGTACTTC. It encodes CASRRPDRKGVETQYF.

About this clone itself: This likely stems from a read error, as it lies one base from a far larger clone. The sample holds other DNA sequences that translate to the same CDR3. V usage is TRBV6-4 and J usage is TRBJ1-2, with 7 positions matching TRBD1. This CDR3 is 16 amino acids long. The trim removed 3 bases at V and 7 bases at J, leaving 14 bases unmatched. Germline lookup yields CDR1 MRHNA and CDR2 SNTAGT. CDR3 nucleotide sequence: TGTGCCAGCAGTGAGTCTGCGGACAGGTTCGGAGGTGGCTACACCTTC. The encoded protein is CASSESADRFGGGYTF.

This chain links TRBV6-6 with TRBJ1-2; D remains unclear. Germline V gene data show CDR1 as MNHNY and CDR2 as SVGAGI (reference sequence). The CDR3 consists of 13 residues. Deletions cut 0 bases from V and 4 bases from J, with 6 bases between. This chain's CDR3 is CASSYSEAYGYTF. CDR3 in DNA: TGTGCCAGCAGTTACTCTGAAGCCTATGGCTACACCTTC.